The source of this TCR beta chain is a study of T and B cells in COVID-19 patients. In the study overall: In the active-infection cohort, about 90% of the roughly 20 patients had comorbidities linked to unfavorable COVID-19 outcome. General study findings and limits: In COVID-19 patients, T cell receptor beta variable and joining gene use was reportedly strongly skewed. Highly clonal in active COVID-19, TRB repertoires exceeded healthy-donor diversity and richness at recovery. No sequencing was yet done of CD4+, regulatory or CD8+ subsets, or of SARS-CoV-2-responsive or tetramer+ sorted cells.

Regarding this clonotype: Its matching antigen is unknown.

TRB was amplified from about 260-540 ng of blood genomic DNA. TRB rearrangements were amplified by multiplex PCR with BIOMED2 TRB-A/B primers. A single record per CDR3 protein comes from TCRdb applying MiXCR to the multiplex PCR reads. The data show 15,000 to 20,000 distinct CDR3 sequences, 30% to 45% seen once. This sequence originates from a human donor with active COVID-19. Sequenced sample: blood.

CDR3 amino acids: CASSFVTSGPPRTQYF. The CDR3 region has the DNA TGTGCCAGCAGTTTTGTAACTAGCGGACCTCCGCGGACCCAGTACTTC. This rearrangement joins TRBV27 to TRBJ2-5; 8 nucleotides agree with TRBD2. V shed 3 bases and J 7 bases; nucleotides not matched to a gene: 13. This CDR3 is built from 16 residues. Germline assignment: CDR1 MNHEY and CDR2 SMNVEV (reference sequence).